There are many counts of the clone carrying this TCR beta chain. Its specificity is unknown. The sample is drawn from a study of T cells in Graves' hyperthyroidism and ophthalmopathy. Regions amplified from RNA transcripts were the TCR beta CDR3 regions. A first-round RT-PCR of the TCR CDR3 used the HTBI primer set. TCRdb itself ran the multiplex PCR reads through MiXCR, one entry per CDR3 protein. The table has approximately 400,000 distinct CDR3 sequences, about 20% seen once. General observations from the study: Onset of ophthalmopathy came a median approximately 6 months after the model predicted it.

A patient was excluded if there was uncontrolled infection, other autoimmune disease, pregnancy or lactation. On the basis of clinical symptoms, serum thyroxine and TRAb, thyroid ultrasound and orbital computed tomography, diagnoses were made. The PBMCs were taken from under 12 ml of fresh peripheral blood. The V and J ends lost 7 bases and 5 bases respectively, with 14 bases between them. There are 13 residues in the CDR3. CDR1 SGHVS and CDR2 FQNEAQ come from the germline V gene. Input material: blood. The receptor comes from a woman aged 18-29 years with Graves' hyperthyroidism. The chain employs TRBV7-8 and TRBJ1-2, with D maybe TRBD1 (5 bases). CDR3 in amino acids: CASTEDIWYGYTF. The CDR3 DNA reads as TGTGCCAGCACCGAGGACATTTGGTATGGCTACACCTTC.